This T cell receptor beta chain was sequenced for a study of blood T cell repertoires in COVID-19 (dated by TCRdb to about 2020). In terms of the full investigation: Samples from collaborators originated in the United States, Italy and Spain and spanned both the acute and convalescent phases of COVID-19. The samples were drawn from two sources: the first 160 participants of the ongoing ImmuneRACE study, and 950 to 1,500 subjects contributed by 6 global collaborators. A freely available public database, intended as a resource for researchers studying the immune response to SARS-CoV-2, is where the repertoires were released. The sample metadata nearly always contained a de-identified subject ID, COVID-19 status, age in years and sex. Where available, HLA class I and class II types were obtained from metadata supplied by the sample provider rather than from assay-based typing. The dataset comprised deeply sampled blood TCRbeta repertoires from subjects exposed to, actively infected with, or recovered from COVID-19. The prospective study material was composed of cDNA or gDNA derived from T cells, B-cell-depleted T cells, or PBMCs. Findings and caveats that apply to the study as a whole: The quantity of clinical and demographic metadata differed by source and by participant and was supplied without curation.

TCRbeta CDR3 regions were amplified from genomic DNA using the immunoSEQ Assay, a bias-controlled multiplex PCR. As for the authors' bioinformatics: The number of nucleated cells in each sample was estimated by amplification of reference gene primers within the assay. To quantify the absolute abundance of each unique TCRbeta CDR3 rearrangement, sequence reads were collapsed and filtered. For each sample, productive Simpson clonality was calculated as the square root of Simpson's diversity index over productive rearrangements. Entries here come from immuneACCESS through TCRdb and include only in-frame sequences with V and J called. Some clones fail to appear in such tables; in the studies checked, an unresolved V gene covers under half of the shortfall, and the cause of the remainder is unknown. Clone size and V and J calls were adopted from that table, with D and trimming inferred from the DNA. In this sample the table shows about 99,000 clones, 65% to 85% of which occur a single time. 2% of the sample goes to the ten largest clones.

The collaborating institutions used their own protocols to collect whole blood in K2EDTA tubes. For TCRbeta analysis, collaborator samples were shipped as frozen whole blood, as isolated PBMCs, or as DNA extracted from either sample type. Of note for this clone: What antigen it recognizes has not been identified. No much larger clone is present one base from it, and per-base qualities are unavailable.

V is cut by 11 bases and J by 0 bases, and the space between the germline ends is 11 bases. CDR1 MNHEY and CDR2 SMNVEV are derived from the germline V gene (reference sequence). Taken from cysteine to phenylalanine, the CDR3 has 13 residues. The kept DNA is CDR3 alone, 39 bases in frame from the first base. The receptor was isolated from a man aged 70-80 years with active or convalescent COVID-19. Sequences were obtained from peripheral blood. This sequence uses TRBV27 and TRBJ1-3, with a tentative D gene TRBD1 over 6 matching bases. The CDR3 amino acid sequence is: CASRGNSGNTIYF. The sequenced DNA is TGTGCCTCTAGGGGGAACTCTGGAAACACCATATATTTT.